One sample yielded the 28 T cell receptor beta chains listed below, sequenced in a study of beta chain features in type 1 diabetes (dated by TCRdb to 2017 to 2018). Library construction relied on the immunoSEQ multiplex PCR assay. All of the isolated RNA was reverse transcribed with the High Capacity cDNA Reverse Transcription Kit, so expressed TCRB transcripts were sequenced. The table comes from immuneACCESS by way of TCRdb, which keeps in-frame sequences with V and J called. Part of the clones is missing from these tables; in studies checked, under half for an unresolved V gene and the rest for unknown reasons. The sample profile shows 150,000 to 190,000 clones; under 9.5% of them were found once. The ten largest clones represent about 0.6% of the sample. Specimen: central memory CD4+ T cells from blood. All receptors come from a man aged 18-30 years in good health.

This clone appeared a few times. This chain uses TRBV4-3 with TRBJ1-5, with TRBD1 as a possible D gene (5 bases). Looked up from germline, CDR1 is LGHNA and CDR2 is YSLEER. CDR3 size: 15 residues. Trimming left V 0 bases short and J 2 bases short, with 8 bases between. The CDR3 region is CASSQDRVGNQPQHF. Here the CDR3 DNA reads TGCGCCAGCAGCCAAGACAGGGTTGGCAATCAGCCCCAGCATTTT.

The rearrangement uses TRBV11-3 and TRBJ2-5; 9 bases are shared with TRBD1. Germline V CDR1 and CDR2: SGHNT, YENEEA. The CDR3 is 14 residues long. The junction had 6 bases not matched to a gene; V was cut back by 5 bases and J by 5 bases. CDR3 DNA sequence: TGTGCCAGCAGCGTGGGACAGGGTGGGGAGACCCAGTACTTC. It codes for CASSVGQGGETQYF.

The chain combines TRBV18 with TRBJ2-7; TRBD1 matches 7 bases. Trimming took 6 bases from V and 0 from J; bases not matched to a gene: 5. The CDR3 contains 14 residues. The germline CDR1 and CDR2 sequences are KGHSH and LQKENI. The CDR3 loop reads CASSKGAFSYEQYF. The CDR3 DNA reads TGTGCCAGCTCTAAGGGGGCCTTCTCCTACGAGCAGTACTTC.

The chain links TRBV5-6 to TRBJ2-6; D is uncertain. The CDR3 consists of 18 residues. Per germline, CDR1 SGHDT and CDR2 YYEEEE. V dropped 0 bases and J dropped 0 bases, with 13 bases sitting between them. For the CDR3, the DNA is TGTGCCAGCAGCTTGGACAGCCGATCCTACTCTGGGGCCAACGTCCTGACTTTC. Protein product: CASSLDSRSYSGANVLTF. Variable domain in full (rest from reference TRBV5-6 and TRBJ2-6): DAGVTQSPTHLIKTRGQQVTLRCSPKSGHDTVSWYQQALGQGPQFIFQYYEEEERQRGNFPDRFSGHQFPNYSSELNVNALLLGDSALYLCASSLDSRSYSGANVLTFGAGSRLTVL.

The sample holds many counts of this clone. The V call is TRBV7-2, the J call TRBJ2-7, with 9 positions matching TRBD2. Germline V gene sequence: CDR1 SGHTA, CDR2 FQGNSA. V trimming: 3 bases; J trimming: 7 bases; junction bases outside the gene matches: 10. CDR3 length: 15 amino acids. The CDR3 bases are TGTGCCAGCAGCTTCATCATAGCGGGAGAGGGGGAGCAGTACTTC. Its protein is CASSFIIAGEGEQYF.

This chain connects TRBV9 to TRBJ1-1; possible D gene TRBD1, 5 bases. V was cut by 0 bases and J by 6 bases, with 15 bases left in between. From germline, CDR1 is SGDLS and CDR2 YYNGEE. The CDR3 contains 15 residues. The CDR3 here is CASSVAPGGRAEAFF. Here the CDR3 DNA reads TGTGCCAGCAGCGTAGCTCCGGGGGGAAGGGCTGAAGCTTTCTTT.

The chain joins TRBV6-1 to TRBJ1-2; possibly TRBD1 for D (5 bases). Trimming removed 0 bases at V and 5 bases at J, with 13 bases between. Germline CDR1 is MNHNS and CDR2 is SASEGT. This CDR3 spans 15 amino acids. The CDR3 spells CASSEAGQLIYGYTF. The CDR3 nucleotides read TGTGCCAGCAGTGAAGCGGGGCAGTTAATATATGGCTACACCTTC.

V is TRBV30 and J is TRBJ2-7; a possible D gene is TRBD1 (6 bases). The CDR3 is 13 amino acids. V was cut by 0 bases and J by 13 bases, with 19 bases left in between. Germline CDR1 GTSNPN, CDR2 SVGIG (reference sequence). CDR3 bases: TGTGCCTGGAGTGTAACTGTTTCAGGGGACCTATACTTC. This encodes CAWSVTVSGDLYF.

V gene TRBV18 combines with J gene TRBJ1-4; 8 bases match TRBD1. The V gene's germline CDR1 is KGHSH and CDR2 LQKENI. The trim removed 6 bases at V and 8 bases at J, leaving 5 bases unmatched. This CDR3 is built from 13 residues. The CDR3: CASSPGGREKLFF. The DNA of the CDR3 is TGTGCCAGCTCTCCAGGGGGCCGAGAAAAACTGTTTTTT.

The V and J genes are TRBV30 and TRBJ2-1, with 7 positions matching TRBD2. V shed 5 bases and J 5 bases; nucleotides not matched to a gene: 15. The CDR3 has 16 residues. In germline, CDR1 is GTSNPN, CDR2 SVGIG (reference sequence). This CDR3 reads CAWDPSGGRGHNEQFF. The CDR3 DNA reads TGTGCCTGGGATCCCTCTGGCGGGAGAGGACACAATGAGCAGTTCTTC.

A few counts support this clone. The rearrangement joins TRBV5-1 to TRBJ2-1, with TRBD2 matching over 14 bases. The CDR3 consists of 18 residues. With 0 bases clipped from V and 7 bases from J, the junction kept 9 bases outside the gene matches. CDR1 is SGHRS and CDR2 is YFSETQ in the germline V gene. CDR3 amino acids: CASSLDPLGTSGGNEQFF. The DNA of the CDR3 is TGCGCCAGCAGCTTGGATCCTCTGGGGACTAGCGGGGGTAATGAGCAGTTCTTC.

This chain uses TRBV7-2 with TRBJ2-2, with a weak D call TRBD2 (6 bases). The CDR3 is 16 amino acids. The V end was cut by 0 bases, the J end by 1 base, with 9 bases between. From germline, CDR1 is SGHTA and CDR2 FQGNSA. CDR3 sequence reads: CASSLALARNTGELFF. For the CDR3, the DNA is TGTGCCAGCAGCTTAGCTCTAGCGAGGAACACCGGGGAGCTGTTTTTT.

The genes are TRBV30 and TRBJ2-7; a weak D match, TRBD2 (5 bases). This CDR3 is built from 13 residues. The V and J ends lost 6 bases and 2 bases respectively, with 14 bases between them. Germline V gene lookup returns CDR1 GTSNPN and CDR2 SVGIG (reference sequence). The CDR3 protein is CACNEGATYEQYF. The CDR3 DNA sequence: TGTGCCTGTAATGAGGGAGCCACCTACGAGCAGTACTTC.

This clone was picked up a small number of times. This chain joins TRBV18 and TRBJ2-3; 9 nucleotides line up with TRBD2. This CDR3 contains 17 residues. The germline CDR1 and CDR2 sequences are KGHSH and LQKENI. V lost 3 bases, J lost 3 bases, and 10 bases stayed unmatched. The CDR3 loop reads CASSPPGLARSTDTQYF. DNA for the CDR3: TGTGCCAGCTCACCGCCAGGACTAGCGAGATCTACAGATACGCAGTATTTT.

Written as DNA, the CDR3 is TGTGCCATCAGTGAGTCTCGGACTAGCGTTCTTAGCTCTGGGGCCAACGTCCTGACTTTC. It encodes CAISESRTSVLSSGANVLTF. The chain links TRBV10-3 to TRBJ2-6; TRBD2 agrees at 9 bases. Trimming at V came to 0 bases and at J to 0 bases, leaving 9 bases not matched to a gene. Germline assignment: CDR1 ENHRY and CDR2 SYGVKD. The CDR3 extends over 20 amino acids.

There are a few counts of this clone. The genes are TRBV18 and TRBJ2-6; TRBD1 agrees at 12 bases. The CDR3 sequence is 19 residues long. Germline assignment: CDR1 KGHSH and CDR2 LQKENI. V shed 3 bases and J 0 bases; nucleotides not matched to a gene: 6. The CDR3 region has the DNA TGTGCCAGCTCACCGGGACAGGGGGCTATGGACTCTGGGGCCAACGTCCTGACTTTC. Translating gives CASSPGQGAMDSGANVLTF.

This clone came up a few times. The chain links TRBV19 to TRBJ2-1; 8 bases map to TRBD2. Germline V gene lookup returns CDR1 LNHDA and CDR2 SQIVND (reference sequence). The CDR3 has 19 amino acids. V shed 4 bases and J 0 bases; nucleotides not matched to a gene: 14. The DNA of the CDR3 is TGTGCCAGTAGTACGGGGGGGCTGGAACACACGAGCTCCTACAATGAGCAGTTCTTC. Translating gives CASSTGGLEHTSSYNEQFF.

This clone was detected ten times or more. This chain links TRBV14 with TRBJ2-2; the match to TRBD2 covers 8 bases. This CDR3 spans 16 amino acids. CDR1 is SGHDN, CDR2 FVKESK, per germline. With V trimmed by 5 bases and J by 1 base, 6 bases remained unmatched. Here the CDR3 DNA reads TGTGCCAGCAGCGAGAGCGGGAGTGTGAACACCGGGGAGCTGTTTTTT. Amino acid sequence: CASSESGSVNTGELFF.

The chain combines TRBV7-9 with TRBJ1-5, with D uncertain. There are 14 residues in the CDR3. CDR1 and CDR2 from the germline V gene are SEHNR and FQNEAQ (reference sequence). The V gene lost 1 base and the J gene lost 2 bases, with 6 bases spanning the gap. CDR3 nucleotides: TGTGCCAGCAGCTTAGATAATGGCAATCAGCCCCAGCATTTT. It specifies CASSLDNGNQPQHF. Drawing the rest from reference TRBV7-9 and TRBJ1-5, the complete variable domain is DTGVSQNPRHKITKRGQNVTFRCDPISEHNRLYWYRQTLGQGPEFLTYFQNEAQLEKSRLLSDRFSAERPKGSFSTLEIQRTEQGDSAMYLCASSLDNGNQPQHFGDGTRLSIL.

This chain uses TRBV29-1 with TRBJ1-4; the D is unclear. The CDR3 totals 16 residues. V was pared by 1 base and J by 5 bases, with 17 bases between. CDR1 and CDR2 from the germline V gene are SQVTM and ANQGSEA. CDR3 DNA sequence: TGCAGCGTTGAAGGCACCTCTTGGGGAGGGAATGAAAAACTGTTTTTT. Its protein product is CSVEGTSWGGNEKLFF.

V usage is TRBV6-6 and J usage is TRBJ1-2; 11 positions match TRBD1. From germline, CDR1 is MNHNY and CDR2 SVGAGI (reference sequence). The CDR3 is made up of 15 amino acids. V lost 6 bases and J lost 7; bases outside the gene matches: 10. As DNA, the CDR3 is TGTGCCAGCAGAAACCTAGGACAGGGGGCGCTTGGCTACACCTTC. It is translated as CASRNLGQGALGYTF.

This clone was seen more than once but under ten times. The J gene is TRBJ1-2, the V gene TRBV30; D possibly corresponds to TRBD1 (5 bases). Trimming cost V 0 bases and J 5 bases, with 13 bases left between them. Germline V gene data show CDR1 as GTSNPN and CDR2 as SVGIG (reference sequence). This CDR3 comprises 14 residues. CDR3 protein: CAWSVGVGPYGYTF. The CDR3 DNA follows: TGTGCCTGGAGTGTAGGGGTGGGGCCTTATGGCTACACCTTC.

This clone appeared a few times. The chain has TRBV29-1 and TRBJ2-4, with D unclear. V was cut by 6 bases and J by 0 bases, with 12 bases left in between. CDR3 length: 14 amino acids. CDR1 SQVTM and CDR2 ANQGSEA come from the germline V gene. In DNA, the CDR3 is TGCAGCGTCAAAACCGGTATAGCCAAAAACATTCAGTACTTC. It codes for CSVKTGIAKNIQYF.

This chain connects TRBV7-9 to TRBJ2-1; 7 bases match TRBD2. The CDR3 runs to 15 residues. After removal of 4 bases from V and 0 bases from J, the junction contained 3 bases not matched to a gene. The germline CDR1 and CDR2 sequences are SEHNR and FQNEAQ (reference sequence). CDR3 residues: CASSWGGTSYNEQFF. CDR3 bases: TGTGCCAGCAGCTGGGGAGGGACCTCCTACAATGAGCAGTTCTTC.

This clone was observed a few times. The CDR3: CASSFGTGSTDTQYF. Written as DNA, the CDR3 is TGTGCCAGCAGCTTTGGTACAGGGAGCACAGATACGCAGTATTTT. V gene TRBV5-4 combines with J gene TRBJ2-3; possibly TRBD1 for D (6 bases). CDR1 and CDR2 from the germline V gene are SGHNT and YYREEE (reference sequence). This CDR3 contains 15 residues. Trimming removed 2 bases at V and 0 bases at J, with 10 bases between. Full variable domain (remainder filled in from reference TRBV5-4 and TRBJ2-3): ETGVTQSPTHLIKTRGQQVTLRCSSQSGHNTVSWYQQALGQGPQFIFQYYREEENGRGNFPPRFSGLQFPNYSSELNVNALELDDSALYLCASSFGTGSTDTQYFGPGTRLTVL.

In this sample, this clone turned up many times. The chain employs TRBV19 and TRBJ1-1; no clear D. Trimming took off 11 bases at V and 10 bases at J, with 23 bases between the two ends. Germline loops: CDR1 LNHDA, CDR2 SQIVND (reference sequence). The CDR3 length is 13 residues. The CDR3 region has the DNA TGTGCCGGAAAAGACACCGACGGAGGGAGAGCTTTCTTT. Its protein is CAGKDTDGGRAFF.

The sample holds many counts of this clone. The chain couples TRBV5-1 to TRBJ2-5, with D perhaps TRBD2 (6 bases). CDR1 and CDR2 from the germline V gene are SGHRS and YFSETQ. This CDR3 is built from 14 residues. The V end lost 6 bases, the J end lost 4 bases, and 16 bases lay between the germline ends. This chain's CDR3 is CASTDRGGGETQYF. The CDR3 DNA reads TGCGCCAGCACAGATCGGGGAGGAGGAGAGACCCAGTACTTC. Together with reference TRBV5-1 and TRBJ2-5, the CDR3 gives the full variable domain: KAGVTQTPRYLIKTRGQQVTLSCSPISGHRSVSWYQQTPGQGLQFLFEYFSETQRNKGNFPGRFSGRQFSNSRSEMNVSTLELGDSALYLCASTDRGGGETQYFGPGTRLLVL.

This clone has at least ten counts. CDR3 bases: TGCAGCGTTGACGGGACAGGGAATGGTGGAGATACGCAGTATTTT. It encodes CSVDGTGNGGDTQYF. J is TRBJ2-3 and V is TRBV29-1, with 9 positions matching TRBD1. The CDR3 contains 15 residues. Per germline, CDR1 SQVTM and CDR2 ANQGSEA. With V trimmed by 3 bases and J by 5 bases, 9 bases remained unmatched.